This T cell receptor (beta chain) came from a study of spatial heterogeneity in lung cancer. Time point here: sample taken at primary tumor resection. Germline CDR1 GTSNPN, CDR2 SVGIG (reference sequence). J gave up 2 bases and V 8 bases, and 13 bases lay outside the gene matches. CDR3 length equals 16 residues. General study results and limits: In tumors, expanded intratumoral alpha and beta TCR counts tracked mutation counts.

This clonotype was observed at least ten times. Its antigen is not known. TCRdb reprocessed the 5' RACE reads with MiXCR, giving one entry per CDR3 protein. The table records over 15,000 distinct CDR3 sequences, 5% to 7% of them present only once. The source is a female donor with early-stage non-small cell lung cancer. The chain couples TRBV30 to TRBJ2-2, with 8 bases identical to TRBD1. This material consisted of lung tumor tissue, taken at surgery. CDR3 sequence reads: CAGPAPGGHNTGELFF. In DNA, the CDR3 is TGTGCCGGACCAGCCCCAGGGGGCCATAACACCGGGGAGCTGTTTTTT.